The present entry profiles one T cell receptor beta chain with its context. Its antigen is not identified. The germline CDR1 and CDR2 sequences are MDHEN and SYDVKM. V gave up 8 bases and J gave up 2 bases; unmatched junction bases: 11. The CDR3 totals 15 residues. It was with 60 Vbeta and 13 Jbeta primers that the PCR ran. This table comes from immunoSEQ multiplex PCR, and its TCRdb copy is limited to in-frame clones, with some not included. Of about 170,000 clones in the sample, 65% to 85% were seen once. This entry belongs to a study of cytomegalovirus exposure and HLA in healthy donors. In the study overall: Researchers previously reported finding about 110 million unique TCR beta sequences from around 200 million T cells. Study results and caveats: In vitro work confirmed that a few CMV-associated chains recognize CMV antigens. The authors later found HLA-associated TCR beta chains more clonally expanded than equally common others.

The sequence was obtained from a woman between 18 and 29 years old in good health and CMV-seronegative. V gene TRBV28 combines with J gene TRBJ2-5, with 7 bases identical to TRBD1. Input material: PBMCs. This CDR3 reads CASARQGWVQETQYF. The CDR3 coding sequence is TGTGCCAGCGCAAGACAGGGTTGGGTTCAAGAGACCCAGTACTTC.